This T cell receptor (beta chain) was found in a study of T cells in Graves' hyperthyroidism and ophthalmopathy. General study findings and limits: In the analysis, a 13 V-J model separated ophthalmopathy from stable hyperthyroidism.

Diagnoses rested on clinical symptoms, serum thyroxine and TRAb, thyroid ultrasound and orbital computed tomography. Germline V gene sequence: CDR1 MNHNS, CDR2 SASEGT. V was clipped by 5 bases and J by 7 bases; unmatched bases: 7. The CDR3 contains 15 residues. On this clonotype: What it binds is unknown.

Authors of the study amplified TCR beta CDR3 regions from RNA transcripts. Initially, a first-round RT-PCR of the TCR CDR3 employed the HTBI primer set. TCRdb itself ran the multiplex PCR reads through MiXCR, one entry per CDR3 protein. The sample lists fewer than 900,000 distinct CDR3 sequences; around 15% were seen once. The clonotype was recovered from a man between 18 and 29 years old with Graves' hyperthyroidism. The chain is built from TRBV6-1 and TRBJ2-1; 11 nucleotides align to TRBD2. The specimen was blood. The chain's CDR3 is CASSLAASGRNEQFF. CDR3 sequence (DNA): TGTGCCAGCAGTCTCGCGGCTAGCGGGAGGAATGAGCAGTTCTTC.